This TCR beta chain stems from a study of cytomegalovirus exposure and HLA in healthy donors. Study-wide results and limits: A later analysis reportedly identified an Asian-associated ancestry cluster as carrying fewer N-insertions than the approximately 670-donor mean. According to an earlier analysis, most TCR beta V segments yielded productive rearrangements about 87% or about 30% of the time.

In the PCR, 60 Vbeta and 13 Jbeta primers were used. Sequenced by immunoSEQ multiplex PCR; TCRdb stores in-frame clones only, minus some. The sample carries about 110,000 clones, more than 9.5% recorded once. Worth noting for this clone: Its specificity is unknown.

Sequences were obtained from PBMCs. The origin of this receptor is a man aged 35-49 years in good health and CMV-seropositive.

CDR3 in DNA: TGTGCCAGCAGCTTAGGACCACAGGGTAGTGAGACCCAGTACTTC. Translating gives CASSLGPQGSETQYF. The chain has TRBV11-2 and TRBJ2-5; possibly TRBD1 for D (6 bases). V was clipped by 1 base and J by 5 bases, with 14 bases between them. Germline CDR1 SGHAT, CDR2 FQNNGV. The CDR3 is 15 amino acids.